The rows below give T cell receptor beta chains drawn from one sample of a study of T cells after yellow fever vaccination. TCRdb analysed the 5' RACE reads with MiXCR anew, one entry per CDR3 protein. In the table there are 360,000 or so distinct CDR3 sequences, 11% of which are singletons. The sample here was PBMCs, taken on the day of the first yellow fever vaccination. All receptors derive from a man aged 18 to 29 who received the YFV17D yellow fever vaccine. CDR3s include the opening cysteine and the closing phenylalanine or tryptophan. A D gene is named only where the DNA matches it firmly. Clone size appears in some rows only: once, few, many, or a class for an expanded clone.

V	D	size	J	CDR3	DNA
TRBV30	TRBD1	.	TRBJ2-5	CAWSGTGETQYF	TGTGCCTGGTCCGGGACAGGCGAGACCCAGTACTTC
TRBV20-1	.	few	TRBJ1-5	CSAKTMASNQPQHF	TGCAGTGCCAAAACAATGGCCAGCAATCAGCCCCAGCATTTT
TRBV19	.	.	TRBJ2-3	CASSTFGTDTQYF	TGTGCCAGTAGTACGTTTGGGACAGATACGCAGTATTTT
TRBV7-9	TRBD1	many	TRBJ2-1	CASSRPGTGVEQFF	TGTGCCAGCAGCCGTCCCGGGACAGGGGTTGAGCAGTTCTTC
TRBV5-1	TRBD1	few	TRBJ1-1	CASSLAPGTGKNTEAFF	TGCGCCAGCAGCTTGGCCCCCGGGACAGGGAAGAACACTGAAGCTTTCTTT
TRBV5-6	TRBD1	few	TRBJ2-5	CASSPDRGWQTQYF	TGTGCCAGCAGTCCGGACAGGGGGTGGCAGACCCAGTACTTC
TRBV27	.	few	TRBJ1-1	CASSLGPPGETEAFF	TGTGCCAGCAGTTTGGGCCCTCCAGGGGAAACTGAAGCTTTCTTT
TRBV6-5	TRBD2	few	TRBJ2-1	CASSSHSASGGRDEQFF	TGTGCCAGCAGTTCCCATTCTGCCAGCGGGGGGCGGGATGAGCAGTTCTTC
TRBV5-1	.	.	TRBJ1-3	CASSSVWGPQDTIYF	TGCGCCAGCAGCTCCGTCTGGGGACCCCAGGACACCATATATTTT
TRBV27	TRBD1	.	TRBJ2-1	CASSLSEGQGHNEQFF	TGTGCCAGCAGTTTATCCGAGGGACAGGGGCACAATGAGCAGTTCTTC
TRBV12-3/TRBV12-4	.	.	TRBJ2-3	CASSPSVTVGPADTQYF	TGTGCCAGCAGCCCGTCTGTGACTGTGGGGCCCGCAGATACGCAGTATTTT
TRBV20-1	TRBD1	few	TRBJ1-2	CSARDPGTVNYGYTF	TGCAGTGCTAGAGATCCAGGGACAGTTAACTATGGCTACACCTTC
TRBV11-2	TRBD1	.	TRBJ2-4	CASSRQGAKNIQYF	TGTGCCAGCAGCCGACAGGGAGCCAAAAACATTCAGTACTTC
TRBV12-3/TRBV12-4	.	few	TRBJ2-7	CASSNVPGYEQYF	TGTGCCAGCAGCAACGTCCCGGGCTACGAGCAGTACTTC
TRBV29-1	TRBD1	many	TRBJ1-1	CSAGQGAPGKAFF	TGCAGCGCGGGACAGGGGGCGCCGGGGAAAGCTTTCTTT
TRBV6-2/TRBV6-3	.	few	TRBJ2-5	CASSYVGHKQETQYF	TGTGCCAGCAGTTACGTCGGACACAAGCAAGAGACCCAGTACTTC